The 17 T cell receptor beta chains in this list originate from one sample, sequenced in a study of beta chain features in type 1 diabetes. The study's findings and limits: Moderately but significantly shorter TCRB CDR3s were found in Type 1 diabetes patients in all four CD4+ subsets.

Expressed TCRB transcripts got sequenced, as all isolated RNA was reverse transcribed. TCRdb's table, derived via immunoSEQ multiplex PCR, lists solely in-frame clones and lacks some. The table includes roughly 700,000 clones, 13% detected once. Which antigens these TCRs recognize remains unknown. The sequencing sample was made of naive CD4+ T cells from blood. The source is a man between 18 and 29 years old with type 1 diabetes.

V and J are TRBV6-5 and TRBJ2-7, with D possibly being TRBD2 (5 bases). This CDR3 contains 15 residues. V dropped 4 bases and J dropped 2 bases, with 15 bases sitting between them. Germline CDR1 MNHEY, CDR2 SVGAGI. The CDR3 DNA sequence: TGTGCCAGCAGTTCCCCTTCGGAGGCGGCCTACGAGCAGTACTTC. This translates into CASSSPSEAAYEQYF.

The chain recombines TRBV30 with TRBJ1-1; no definite D call. This CDR3 spans 13 amino acids. Germline-derived CDR1 and CDR2 are GTSNPN and SVGIG (reference sequence). The germline V and J ends were trimmed by 4 bases and 5 bases, with 14 bases remaining between them. For the CDR3, the DNA is TGTGCCTGGACCGAGGACTTGAGGACTGAAGCTTTCTTT. The encoded protein is CAWTEDLRTEAFF.

This chain links TRBV14 with TRBJ2-5; unclear D gene. Germline CDR1 and CDR2: SGHDN and FVKESK. Trimming took 6 bases from V and 0 from J, leaving 14 bases between them. The CDR3 covers 15 residues. The CDR3 loop reads CASSRRNWYQETQYF. The CDR3 DNA reads as TGTGCCAGCAGTCGACGGAATTGGTACCAAGAGACCCAGTACTTC.

A few counts support this clone. Within the sample, other DNA sequences also encode this same CDR3. The V gene is TRBV30, the J gene TRBJ1-1; D ambiguous. CDR3 size: 13 residues. The germline V gene has CDR1 GTSNPN and CDR2 SVGIG (reference sequence). V lost 0 bases and J lost 5, with 10 bases in between. The CDR3 is CAWSVQGWTEAFF. CDR3 nucleotides: TGTGCCTGGAGTGTACAAGGATGGACTGAAGCTTTCTTT. The full variable domain, completed using reference TRBV30 and TRBJ1-1, is SQTIHQWPATLVQPVGSPLSLECTVEGTSNPNLYWYRQAAGRGLQLLFYSVGIGQISSEVPQNLSASRPQDRQFILSSKKLLLSDSGFYLCAWSVQGWTEAFFGQGTRLTVV.

In this sample, this clone turned up a few times. The chain links TRBV5-1 to TRBJ1-1, with a weak D call TRBD1 (6 bases). This CDR3 spans 14 amino acids. The germline gives CDR1 SGHRS, CDR2 YFSETQ. Trimming took 2 bases from V and 3 from J, leaving 11 bases between them. This CDR3 reads CASSFTGRDTEAFF. CDR3 nucleotide sequence: TGCGCCAGCAGCTTTACAGGGCGGGACACTGAAGCTTTCTTT. Looking up the rest from reference TRBV5-1 and TRBJ1-1 gives the full variable domain: KAGVTQTPRYLIKTRGQQVTLSCSPISGHRSVSWYQQTPGQGLQFLFEYFSETQRNKGNFPGRFSGRQFSNSRSEMNVSTLELGDSALYLCASSFTGRDTEAFFGQGTRLTVV.

The chain employs TRBV7-3 and TRBJ2-3; no clear D. The germline gives CDR1 SGHTA, CDR2 FQGTGA. V was clipped by 2 bases and J by 4 bases, with 7 bases between them. CDR3 length: 13 residues. This CDR3 is CASSLVKADTQYF. The CDR3 DNA reads TGTGCCAGCAGCTTAGTTAAGGCAGATACGCAGTATTTT.

In this sample, this clone turned up a few times. The chain carries TRBV5-1 and TRBJ2-1; tentative D call: TRBD2 (6 bases). V shed 1 base and J shed 12 bases, with 8 bases lying between them. Germline V gene sequence: CDR1 SGHRS, CDR2 YFSETQ. The CDR3 length is 11 residues. The CDR3 coding sequence is TGCGCCAGCAGCTTGATGGGGGGGCAGTTCTTC. Residues: CASSLMGGQFF.

The chain links TRBV10-3 to TRBJ2-7; TRBD2 might be the D (5 bases). The CDR3 has 16 residues. Trimming removed 0 bases from V and 4 bases from J, with 16 bases in between. CDR1 is ENHRY and CDR2 is SYGVKD in the germline V gene. The CDR3 DNA reads TGTGCCATCAGTGAGTCGAAAGGGAGCCCCTCATACGAGCAGTACTTC. This codes for CAISESKGSPSYEQYF.

J is TRBJ1-6 and V is TRBV4-2; 9 nucleotides match TRBD1. The junction had 7 bases not matched to a gene; V was cut back by 0 bases and J by 10 bases. The CDR3 loop spans 16 amino acids. Germline CDR1 is LGHNA and CDR2 is YNFKEQ. CDR3: CASSQDKGTGGSPLHF. Here the CDR3 DNA reads TGTGCCAGCAGCCAAGATAAAGGCACAGGGGGCTCACCCCTCCACTTT.

This clone was recorded a few times. The V gene is TRBV4-1, the J gene TRBJ1-3; 9 bases map to TRBD1. Unmatched junction bases numbered 4, after V lost 3 bases and J lost 1 base. The CDR3 loop spans 16 amino acids. The germline V gene has CDR1 MGHRA and CDR2 YSYEKL. The CDR3 bases are TGCGCCAGCAGCCATCCTGACAGGGGGTCTGGAAACACCATATATTTT. Translating it yields CASSHPDRGSGNTIYF.

V gene TRBV28 combines with J gene TRBJ1-5, with unresolved D. The CDR3 length is 13 residues. V lost 3 bases and J 3 bases, leaving 6 bases between the germline ends. Germline values: CDR1 MDHEN, CDR2 SYDVKM. In DNA form, the CDR3 reads TGTGCCAGCAGTTTTAGGAACAATCAGCCCCAGCATTTT. The encoded protein is CASSFRNNQPQHF.

V gene TRBV9 combines with J gene TRBJ1-3; weak D call: TRBD1 (5 bases). CDR1 SGDLS and CDR2 YYNGEE come from the germline V gene. V shed 3 bases and J shed 0 bases, with 19 bases lying between them. There are 18 residues in the CDR3. The CDR3 bases are TGTGCCAGCAGCGCAGGGACTGAGGATCTATTCTCTGGAAACACCATATATTTT. This sequence encodes CASSAGTEDLFSGNTIYF. Drawing the rest from reference TRBV9 and TRBJ1-3, the complete variable domain is DSGVTQTPKHLITATGQRVTLRCSPRSGDLSVYWYQQSLDQGLQFLIQYYNGEERAKGNILERFSAQQFPDLHSELNLSSLELGDSALYFCASSAGTEDLFSGNTIYFGEGSWLTVV.

This clone was seen more than once but under ten times. CDR3 in amino acids: CASSLVAGATGELFF. CDR3 nucleotide sequence: TGCGCCAGCAGCTTGGTAGCAGGGGCAACCGGGGAGCTGTTTTTT. The chain uses TRBV5-1 and TRBJ2-2; a possible D gene is TRBD1 (6 bases). V lost 0 bases and J lost 5, with 11 bases in between. This CDR3 spans 15 amino acids. The germline V gene has CDR1 SGHRS and CDR2 YFSETQ.

The chain recombines TRBV7-9 with TRBJ2-7; 8 nucleotides line up with TRBD1. CDR1 SEHNR and CDR2 FQNEAQ come from the germline V gene (reference sequence). Trimming took 3 bases from V and 3 from J; bases not matched to a gene: 4. The CDR3 extends over 14 amino acids. The CDR3 DNA follows: TGTGCCAGCAGCTTTTCAGGGGGCAGCTACGAGCAGTACTTC. Translating gives CASSFSGGSYEQYF.

This clone was recorded a few times. For the CDR3, the DNA is TGTGCCATCAGTAGACAGGGGGAAACCTACGAGCAGTACTTC. It is translated as CAISRQGETYEQYF. The gene calls are TRBV10-3 and TRBJ2-7; 9 positions match TRBD1. Germline lookup yields CDR1 ENHRY and CDR2 SYGVKD. Losses at the gene ends were 5 bases for V and 2 bases for J; bases not matched to a gene: 4. The CDR3 covers 14 residues.

The chain links TRBV7-3 to TRBJ1-1; D remains ambiguous. Germline CDR1 SGHTA, CDR2 FQGTGA. With 4 bases removed from V and 1 base from J, the gap between germline ends came to 7 bases. This CDR3 comprises 13 residues. The CDR3 DNA reads as TGTGCCAGCAGCTCCCGACCGAACACTGAAGCTTTCTTT. Its translation is CASSSRPNTEAFF.

The J gene is TRBJ1-2, the V gene TRBV28; D is unclear. This CDR3 has 13 residues. Looked up from germline, CDR1 is MDHEN and CDR2 is SYDVKM. V shed 7 bases and J shed 4 bases, with 13 bases lying between them. The CDR3 here is CASNQAEPYGYTF. CDR3 DNA sequence: TGTGCCAGCAATCAGGCAGAACCCTATGGCTACACCTTC.